This TCR beta chain was retrieved from a study of neurological immune-mediated disorders. At the level of the study: The disease course was relapsing-remitting in around 30 and secondary progressive in about 9% of the 34 multiple sclerosis patients. Findings and limits, study-wide: Because no CDR3 amino acid sequences were shared across subjects by expanded clones, private repertoires were suggested in all groups.

The cDNA was synthesized by means of template-switch 5'RACE, which was carried out with 10-nucleotide random UMIs. TCRdb redid the calling of the 5' RACE reads with MiXCR, one entry per CDR3 protein. The data show over 55,000 distinct CDR3 sequences, roughly 2.5% seen once. On this clonotype itself: Its cognate antigen is unknown. Its ends do not fully match the called genes, so a read error is possible.

CDR3 length equals 14 residues. Germline V gives CDR1 DFQATT, CDR2 SNEGSKA (reference sequence). This TCR came from a man between 50 and 59 years old with multiple sclerosis. The gene calls are TRBV20-1 and TRBJ1-6; a possible D gene is TRBD1 (6 bases). The sample taken for sequencing was PBMCs. Here the CDR3 DNA reads TGCAGTGCTATACAGGGTACCTATAATTCAACCCTCAACTTT. Residues: CSAIQGTYNSTLNF.